A selection of T cell receptor beta chains follows, all from one sample in a study of blood T cells in healthy people across ages. MiXCR was run by TCRdb on the 5' RACE reads, yielding one entry per CDR3 protein. The data contain roughly 1,000,000 distinct CDR3 sequences, under 30% of them singletons. This sample was also put to use in a study of T cells of mothers and their children.

Specimen: blood. These receptors all stem from a girl aged 2 to 9 in good health. Both conserved end residues are part of each CDR3. D genes are given only for firm matches. Expanded clones get a size class; other rows say once, few or many, or leave the size out.

clone_size: .
v_call: TRBV29-1
d_call: .
j_call: TRBJ1-4
cdr3_nt: TGCAGCGTTGGGTTGAGGAGGGGCGAAAAACTGTTTTTT
cdr3_aa: CSVGLRRGEKLFF

clone_size: .
v_call: TRBV6-2/TRBV6-3
d_call: TRBD2
j_call: TRBJ2-1
cdr3_nt: TGTGCCAGCAGCCTAGTGGGGGGGGGTCACAATGAGCAGTTCTTC
cdr3_aa: CASSLVGGGHNEQFF

clone_size: .
v_call: TRBV28
d_call: .
j_call: TRBJ2-7
cdr3_nt: TGTGCCAGCAGTTTGCCCCACGAGGGGAGGAACGAGCAGTACTTC
cdr3_aa: CASSLPHEGRNEQYF

clone_size: .
v_call: TRBV3-1
d_call: .
j_call: TRBJ2-7
cdr3_nt: TGTGCCAGCAGCCCGGGAGTAGGAGGGCCACACGAGCAGTACTTC
cdr3_aa: CASSPGVGGPHEQYF

clone_size: few
v_call: TRBV5-1
d_call: .
j_call: TRBJ2-5
cdr3_nt: TGCGTCAGCAGCGGACGGACACTCAGCCAAGAGACCCAGTACTTC
cdr3_aa: CVSSGRTLSQETQYF

clone_size: few
v_call: TRBV6-6
d_call: .
j_call: TRBJ1-2
cdr3_nt: TGTGCCAGCAGTCCCATCGAAATGACAGCTTCTAACTATGGCTACACCTTC
cdr3_aa: CASSPIEMTASNYGYTF

clone_size: few
v_call: TRBV20-1
d_call: .
j_call: TRBJ2-3
cdr3_nt: TGCAGTGTTACTCCCGGGTTCCACACAGATACGCAGTATTTT
cdr3_aa: CSVTPGFHTDTQYF

clone_size: .
v_call: TRBV4-2
d_call: .
j_call: TRBJ2-1
cdr3_nt: TGTGCCAGCGGCCAAGGCAGGACCGCCGCCTACAATGAGCAGTTCTTC
cdr3_aa: CASGQGRTAAYNEQFF

clone_size: once
v_call: TRBV12-3/TRBV12-4
d_call: TRBD1
j_call: TRBJ2-7
cdr3_nt: TGTGCCAGCACCGAGAGGGACAGGGACTACGAGCAGTACTTC
cdr3_aa: CASTERDRDYEQYF

clone_size: few
v_call: TRBV14
d_call: .
j_call: TRBJ1-1
cdr3_nt: TGTGCCAGCAGCCAAGTAACGTCTGAAGCTTTCTTT
cdr3_aa: CASSQVTSEAFF

clone_size: .
v_call: TRBV9
d_call: .
j_call: TRBJ1-3
cdr3_nt: TGTACCAGCAGCGTGGCGGGGTACTCTGGAAACACCATATATTTT
cdr3_aa: CTSSVAGYSGNTIYF

clone_size: .
v_call: TRBV28
d_call: .
j_call: TRBJ2-1
cdr3_nt: TGTGCCAGCAGTTTAAGGTACTCCTACAATGAGCAGTTCTTC
cdr3_aa: CASSLRYSYNEQFF

clone_size: few
v_call: TRBV11-2
d_call: .
j_call: TRBJ2-3
cdr3_nt: TGTGCCAGCAGCTTAGGAGGATTAACAGACAGCACAGATACGCAGTATTTT
cdr3_aa: CASSLGGLTDSTDTQYF

clone_size: few
v_call: TRBV20-1
d_call: .
j_call: TRBJ2-5
cdr3_nt: TGCAGTGCTAGAGCCCCAATTGGGAAAGAGACCCAGTACTTC
cdr3_aa: CSARAPIGKETQYF

clone_size: .
v_call: TRBV20-1
d_call: .
j_call: TRBJ2-7
cdr3_nt: TGCAGTGCTACGTTCGACGGGACCCGCTACGAGCAGTACTTC
cdr3_aa: CSATFDGTRYEQYF

clone_size: few
v_call: TRBV29-1
d_call: TRBD1
j_call: TRBJ2-1
cdr3_nt: TGCAGCGCGGGACAGGGTGGAGGGGACAATGAGCAGTTCTTC
cdr3_aa: CSAGQGGGDNEQFF

clone_size: few
v_call: TRBV7-9
d_call: .
j_call: TRBJ2-1
cdr3_nt: TGTGCCAGCAGCTCACTGGGTAGCGCGATGAACTATGAGCAGTTCTTC
cdr3_aa: CASSSLGSAMNYEQFF

clone_size: once
v_call: TRBV28
d_call: TRBD2
j_call: TRBJ2-3
cdr3_nt: TGTGCCAGCCTTACTAGCGGGAGCAGAGATACGCAGTATTTT
cdr3_aa: CASLTSGSRDTQYF

clone_size: .
v_call: TRBV7-9
d_call: .
j_call: TRBJ1-1
cdr3_nt: TGTGCCAGCAGCTTCATTAACACTGAAGCTTTCTTT
cdr3_aa: CASSFINTEAFF

clone_size: few
v_call: TRBV5-1
d_call: .
j_call: TRBJ2-2
cdr3_nt: TGCGCCAGCAGCTTAAGGCAGTCGAACACCGGGGAGCTGTTTTTT
cdr3_aa: CASSLRQSNTGELFF

clone_size: .
v_call: TRBV5-1
d_call: .
j_call: TRBJ2-5
cdr3_nt: TGCGCCAGCAGCTTGGAAGGGATCGGGGAGACCCAGTACTTC
cdr3_aa: CASSLEGIGETQYF

clone_size: .
v_call: TRBV7-2
d_call: TRBD2
j_call: TRBJ2-1
cdr3_nt: TGTGCCAGCAGCTTAACGCCCGCGGGACTAGCGGGAGAGGAGCAGTTCTTC
cdr3_aa: CASSLTPAGLAGEEQFF

clone_size: .
v_call: TRBV9
d_call: .
j_call: TRBJ2-7
cdr3_nt: TGTGCCAGCAGCGTAGGTCCGGCCCACTCCTACGAGCAGTACTTC
cdr3_aa: CASSVGPAHSYEQYF